Sequencing of this TCR beta chain was carried out in a study of blood T cell repertoires in COVID-19. Overall study: Samples taken during acute and convalescent COVID-19 were collected in the United States, Italy and Spain. Nucleic acid was either cDNA or gDNA, and it came from T cells, B-cell-depleted T cells, or PBMCs.

The V segment lost 4 bases and the J segment 6 bases; nucleotides outside the gene matches: 5. Germline CDR1 reads SGHDN; CDR2 reads FVKESK. This CDR3 has 13 residues. Original processing methods: The authors estimated nucleated cell counts from reference gene primer amplification. The repertoire was sequenced with immunoSEQ multiplex PCR; TCRdb's copy has only in-frame clones and lacks some. V and J calls and clone size come straight from that table; D and trimming were deduced from the DNA. The sample includes over 100,000 clones, 70% to 90% seen only once; the top ten take around 4%. The sample was peripheral blood. V gene TRBV14 combines with J gene TRBJ2-7; TRBD1 matches 8 bases. This TCR was sampled from a man in his forties or fifties with acute or convalescent COVID-19. CDR3 protein: CASSLGQGTEQYF. CDR3 sequence (DNA): TGTGCCAGCAGCCTTGGACAGGGAACCGAGCAGTACTTC. The whole variable domain, filled in from reference TRBV14 and TRBJ2-7, reads EAGVTQFPSHSVIEKGQTVTLRCDPISGHDNLYWYRRVMGKEIKFLLHFVKESKQDESGMPNNRFLAERTGGTYSTLKVQPAELEDSGVYFCASSLGQGTEQYFGPGTRLTVT.